This TCR beta chain was identified during a study of control samples from healthy donors and cancer patients. Some clones are missing from TCRdb's copy, which holds only in-frame ones; the method was immunoSEQ multiplex PCR. The sample table sets out 150,000 to 200,000 clones. As to this clone: This same CDR3 is encoded by further DNA sequences in the sample.

This CDR3 is 11 amino acids long. The ends were cut back, 6 bases at V and 5 bases at J, with 7 bases in the middle. Germline CDR1 and CDR2: KGHSH and LQKENI. The sample taken for sequencing was blood. The rearrangement uses TRBV18 and TRBJ2-5, with unresolved D. The TCR was taken from a woman in her twenties or thirties in good health. The CDR3, as DNA: TGTGCCAGCTCGCCTGGGGAGACCCAGTACTTC. Protein product: CASSPGETQYF. Full variable domain (outside the CDR3, taken from reference TRBV18 and TRBJ2-5): NAGVMQNPRHLVRRRGQEARLRCSPMKGHSHVYWYRQLPEEGLKFMVYLQKENIIDESGMPKERFSAEFPKEGPSILRIQQVVRGDSAAYFCASSPGETQYFGPGTRLLVL.